Given below is one TCR beta chain in context. Trimming stripped 0 bases from V and 5 bases from J, with 10 bases between. This CDR3 comprises 14 residues. From germline, CDR1 is LGHNA and CDR2 YSLEER. These data originate in a study of control samples from healthy donors and cancer patients. The table came from immunoSEQ multiplex PCR; TCRdb's copy has only in-frame clones and leaves some out. The sample contains about 69,000 clones, roughly 80% of which appear only once. The receptor was isolated from a woman aged 45-59 years with lung cancer. The sequenced material came from PBMCs. This chain connects TRBV4-3 to TRBJ2-5, with unresolved D. The CDR3 is CASSQEVSLETQYF. Here the CDR3 DNA reads TGCGCCAGCAGCCAAGAGGTTAGCTTGGAGACCCAGTACTTC.